These T cell receptor beta chains were read from a single sample in a study of T cells in Graves' hyperthyroidism and ophthalmopathy. TCRdb processed the multiplex PCR reads anew with MiXCR; each CDR3 protein has one entry. The repertoire includes about 360,000 distinct CDR3 sequences, approximately 19% of them detected once, and about 3.7% sits in the top ten. Source material: blood. These receptors originate from a woman aged 18-29 years with Graves' hyperthyroidism. The CDR3 runs from the conserved cysteine through the conserved F or W. The order of the fields is clone size, J gene, V gene, D gene, CDR3 DNA, CDR3 protein. The D gene is left open where the match is weak. Not all rows give a size; the values are once, few, many and, for expanded clones, a class.

>many|TRBJ1-2|TRBV12-3/TRBV12-4|NA
TGTGCCAGCACCGAGGGGAACAGGTACTATGGCTACACCTTC
CASTEGNRYYGYTF
>many|TRBJ1-2|TRBV20-1|NA
TGCAGTGCTAGAGATCGGTTAAACCTCTATGGCTACACCTTC
CSARDRLNLYGYTF
>NA|TRBJ1-1|TRBV27|TRBD1
TGTGCCAGCAGTTTATATTTTTCGGGACAGGGCGATATGAACACTGAAGCTTTCTTT
CASSLYFSGQGDMNTEAFF
>many|TRBJ1-1|TRBV29-1|NA
TGCAGCGTTGCCCGTATACTGAACACTGAAGCTTTCTTT
CSVARILNTEAFF
>NA|TRBJ2-7|TRBV12-3/TRBV12-4|TRBD1
TGTGCCAGCAGTTCGGGCAGGGGGACCTACGAGCAGTACTTC
CASSSGRGTYEQYF
>many|TRBJ1-2|TRBV7-9|TRBD1
TGTGCCAGCAGCTTAGCCGACAGGGTCGACACCTTC
CASSLADRVDTF
>many|TRBJ1-5|TRBV20-1|NA
TGCAGTGCTAGTCTCCGGGCAGGGACCTATCCTTCCCAGCATTTT
CSASLRAGTYPSQHF
>many|TRBJ2-7|TRBV6-1|NA
TGTGCCAGCAGGGAAGGATACGAGCAGTACTTC
CASREGYEQYF
>few|TRBJ2-7|TRBV2|TRBD1
TGTGCCACCCAAACAGTGGACAGGGGCGAGCAGTACTTC
CATQTVDRGEQYF
>NA|TRBJ1-5|TRBV20-1|TRBD1
TGCAGTGCTAGGGACAGGGAAAACTATCAGCCCCAGCATTTT
CSARDRENYQPQHF
>many|TRBJ1-2|TRBV10-3|NA
TGTGCCATCATGAGGACGGAGTCACCATATGGCTACACCTTC
CAIMRTESPYGYTF
>NA|TRBJ2-5|TRBV2|NA
TGTGCCAGCAGGCAGCCGATTCCGAGGGAGACCCAGTACTTC
CASRQPIPRETQYF
>NA|TRBJ2-5|TRBV6-1|TRBD2
TGTGCCAGCAGTGAAGACAGCGGGAGTGGTGAGACCCAGTACTTC
CASSEDSGSGETQYF
>many|TRBJ2-4|TRBV6-2/TRBV6-3|TRBD1
TGTGCCAGCAGTTACGATTGGTTAGGGACAGGGGCGCGGAGGAACATTCAGTACTTC
CASSYDWLGTGARRNIQYF
>NA|TRBJ2-4|TRBV10-1|TRBD1
TGCGCCAGCAGCTCGACAGGGTCCGGCATTCAGTACTTC
CASSSTGSGIQYF
>many|TRBJ1-1|TRBV9|NA
TGTGCCAGCAGCGTAGGAGGGGAAACTGAAGCTTTCTTT
CASSVGGETEAFF
>once|TRBJ1-2|TRBV7-2|TRBD1
TGTGCCAGCAGCTTACTTAGGGGGCAGTATGGCTACACCTTC
CASSLLRGQYGYTF
>NA|TRBJ1-2|TRBV6-2/TRBV6-3|NA
TGTGCCAGCAGCTATGGAGGGGGTTTGGGCTACACCTTC
CASSYGGGLGYTF
>many|TRBJ2-5|TRBV29-1|TRBD1
TGCAGCGTTACAAGGGAGACAGGGAGCGGGACCCAGTACTTC
CSVTRETGSGTQYF
>few|TRBJ2-2|TRBV14|NA
TGTGCCAGCAGCCAACAGGGGCGAGGGGAGCTGTTTTTT
CASSQQGRGELFF
>NA|TRBJ1-5|TRBV11-2|NA
TGTGCCAGCAGCTTAGAGTTCGGTCAGCCCCAGCATTTT
CASSLEFGQPQHF
>NA|TRBJ1-1|TRBV11-2|TRBD1
TGTGCCAGCAGCTCCCCGACGGACAGGGAGGCTTTCTTT
CASSSPTDREAFF
>many|TRBJ2-6|TRBV15|NA
TGTGCCACCAGCAGGAAAGTTTCCTCTGGGGCCAACGTCCTGACTTTC
CATSRKVSSGANVLTF
>many|TRBJ1-5|TRBV6-1|NA
TGTGCCAGCAGTCGCCAGGCTCTGGGCAATCAGCCCCAGCATTTT
CASSRQALGNQPQHF
>NA|TRBJ2-7|TRBV6-1|NA
TGTGCCAGCGTCCCCGGGAGGACAGGGTCCTACGAGCAGTACTTC
CASVPGRTGSYEQYF
>NA|TRBJ1-1|TRBV27|NA
TGTGCCAGCAGTCCTACAGGGTGGGGCACTGAAGCTTTCTTT
CASSPTGWGTEAFF
>many|TRBJ1-2|TRBV28|NA
TGTGCCAGCAGTTTATGGGGCGGGAAGTATGGCTACACCTTC
CASSLWGGKYGYTF
>NA|TRBJ1-1|TRBV6-2/TRBV6-3|NA
TGTGCCAGCAGACGCACAGGGCTAGCTTTCTTT
CASRRTGLAFF
>many|TRBJ1-2|TRBV2|NA
TGTGCCAGCATAGGGGGACATGGCTACACCTTC
CASIGGHGYTF
>many|TRBJ1-5|TRBV2|NA
TGTGCCAGCAGCCCTCGGGCGCGGCCCCAGCATTTT
CASSPRARPQHF
>many|TRBJ1-1|TRBV3-1|NA
TGTGCCAGCACCCCCCCGGGAGGCACTGAAGCTTTCTTT
CASTPPGGTEAFF
>many|TRBJ2-5|TRBV12-3/TRBV12-4|TRBD2
TGTGCCAGCAGTCCTGGGGGGGCTAGCGGGGGGGTAGAGACCCAGTACTTC
CASSPGGASGGVETQYF
>few|TRBJ2-5|TRBV7-9|NA
TGTGCCAGCAGCAACCGGGACACAACCCTACAAGAGACCCAGTACTTC
CASSNRDTTLQETQYF
>NA|TRBJ2-7|TRBV24-1|NA
TGTGCCACCAGTGATTCCAGCGTATCGCACGAGCAGTACTTC
CATSDSSVSHEQYF
>many|TRBJ2-7|TRBV10-3|TRBD1
TGTGCCATCAGTGAGTCACCCCGGGACAGGGGGTGGTACGAGCAGTACTTC
CAISESPRDRGWYEQYF
>many|TRBJ1-1|TRBV18|NA
TGTGCCAGCTCACTGGTTTGGAACACTGAAGCTTTCTTT
CASSLVWNTEAFF
>many|TRBJ1-5|TRBV2|NA
TGTGCCAGCAAGTCGATGAGCAATCAGCCCCAGCATTTT
CASKSMSNQPQHF
>many|TRBJ2-5|TRBV7-2|NA
TGTGCCAGCAGCCACGGCGGGGTGCAAGAGACCCAGTACTTC
CASSHGGVQETQYF
>NA|TRBJ2-5|TRBV12-3/TRBV12-4|TRBD1
TGTGCCAGCAGTCCACAGGGGTTCCAAGAGACCCAGTACTTC
CASSPQGFQETQYF
>NA|TRBJ2-7|TRBV6-2/TRBV6-3|NA
TGTGCCAGCAGTTCTTGGAAGGGGGGCTACGAGCAGTACTTC
CASSSWKGGYEQYF
>few|TRBJ1-5|TRBV5-1|NA
TGCGCCAGCAGCAAGGGCCTCCGGGGTCAGCCCCAGCATTTT
CASSKGLRGQPQHF
>many|TRBJ1-1|TRBV7-4|NA
TGTGCCATCCCGACAGCGAACACTGAAGCTTTCTTT
CAIPTANTEAFF
>many|TRBJ1-2|TRBV6-2/TRBV6-3|NA
TGTGCCAGCAGTTACCAAACATCTCGGGACACCAAAGGGAGTAACTATGGCTACACCTTC
CASSYQTSRDTKGSNYGYTF
>many|TRBJ2-5|TRBV11-2|NA
TGTGCCAGCAGCTCGTGGATCGAACCTCCCCCTCCAGAGACCCAGTACTTC
CASSSWIEPPPPETQYF
>NA|TRBJ2-1|TRBV9|NA
TGTGCCAGCAGCGTAGGTGGACAACACAATGAGCAGTTCTTC
CASSVGGQHNEQFF
>NA|TRBJ1-1|TRBV12-3/TRBV12-4|NA
TGTGCCAGCAGTTTAGCGCAGGGCACCGAAGCTTTCTTT
CASSLAQGTEAFF
>many|TRBJ2-7|TRBV13|TRBD1
TGTGCCAGCAGCTTATCGGACAGGCAGCACGAGCAGTACTTC
CASSLSDRQHEQYF
>many|TRBJ2-5|TRBV15|TRBD1
TGTGCCACCAGCAGATCCCAGAGGGGGCGAGAGACCCAGTACTTC
CATSRSQRGRETQYF
>many|TRBJ1-1|TRBV29-1|NA
TGCAGCGTTGAAGTCGGCCGCGATAGAGCTTTCTTT
CSVEVGRDRAFF
>many|TRBJ2-6|TRBV7-2|NA
TGTGCCAGCAGCTTTTCCCCCGCTAGGGCCAACGTCCTGACTTTC
CASSFSPARANVLTF
>many|TRBJ2-7|TRBV10-3|TRBD2
TGTGCCATCAGTGGGACTAGCGGGGGGAACGAGCAGTACTTC
CAISGTSGGNEQYF
>NA|TRBJ2-3|TRBV5-1|NA
TGCGCCAGCAGCTTGGCCGAGGCTGGGTTTGGTACGCAGTATTTT
CASSLAEAGFGTQYF